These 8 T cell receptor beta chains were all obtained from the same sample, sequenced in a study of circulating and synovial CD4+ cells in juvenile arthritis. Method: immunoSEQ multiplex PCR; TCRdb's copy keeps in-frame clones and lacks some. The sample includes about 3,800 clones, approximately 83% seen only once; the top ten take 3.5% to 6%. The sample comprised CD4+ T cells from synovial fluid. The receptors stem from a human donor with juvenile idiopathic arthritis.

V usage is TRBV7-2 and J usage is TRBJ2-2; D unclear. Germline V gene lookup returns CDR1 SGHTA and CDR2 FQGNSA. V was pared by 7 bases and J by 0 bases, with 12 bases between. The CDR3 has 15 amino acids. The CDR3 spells CASTISTTNTGELFF. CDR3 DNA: TGTGCCAGCACCATATCCACAACGAACACCGGGGAGCTGTTTTTT.

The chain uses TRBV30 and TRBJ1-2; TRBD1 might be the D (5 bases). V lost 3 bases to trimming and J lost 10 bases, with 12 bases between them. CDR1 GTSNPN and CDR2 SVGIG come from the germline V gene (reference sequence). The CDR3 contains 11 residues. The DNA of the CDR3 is TGTGCCTGGAGAGGGGCGGAAAACTACACCTTC. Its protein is CAWRGAENYTF.

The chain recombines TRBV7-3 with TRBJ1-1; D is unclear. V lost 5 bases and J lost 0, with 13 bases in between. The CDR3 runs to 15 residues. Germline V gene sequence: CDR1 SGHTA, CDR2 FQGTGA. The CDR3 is CASSPGSAVNTEAFF. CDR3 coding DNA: TGTGCCAGCAGCCCGGGGAGCGCAGTGAACACTGAAGCTTTCTTT. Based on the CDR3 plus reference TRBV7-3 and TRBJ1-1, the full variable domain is GAGVSQTPSNKVTEKGKYVELRCDPISGHTALYWYRQSLGQGPEFLIYFQGTGAADDSGLPNDRFFAVRPEGSVSTLKIQRTERGDSAVYLCASSPGSAVNTEAFFGQGTRLTVV.

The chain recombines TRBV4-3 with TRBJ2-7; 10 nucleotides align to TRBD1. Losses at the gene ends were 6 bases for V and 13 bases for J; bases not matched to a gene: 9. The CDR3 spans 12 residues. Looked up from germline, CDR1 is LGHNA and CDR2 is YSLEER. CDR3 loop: CASSYDRGRLYF. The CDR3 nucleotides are TGCGCCAGCAGTTACGACAGGGGGCGACTTTACTTC.

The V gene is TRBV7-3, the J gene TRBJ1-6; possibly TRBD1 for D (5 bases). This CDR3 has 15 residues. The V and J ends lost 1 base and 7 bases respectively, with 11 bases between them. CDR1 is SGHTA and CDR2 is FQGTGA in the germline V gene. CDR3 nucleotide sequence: TGTGCCAGCAGCTTAATTGGGGGGGGGAATTCACCCCTCCACTTT. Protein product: CASSLIGGGNSPLHF.

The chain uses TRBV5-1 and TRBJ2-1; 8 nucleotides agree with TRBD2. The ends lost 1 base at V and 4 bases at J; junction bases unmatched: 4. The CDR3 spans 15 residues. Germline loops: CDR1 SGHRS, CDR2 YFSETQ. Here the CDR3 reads CASSLMSGGYNEQFF. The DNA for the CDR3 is TGCGCCAGCAGCTTGATGTCGGGGGGGTACAATGAGCAGTTCTTC.

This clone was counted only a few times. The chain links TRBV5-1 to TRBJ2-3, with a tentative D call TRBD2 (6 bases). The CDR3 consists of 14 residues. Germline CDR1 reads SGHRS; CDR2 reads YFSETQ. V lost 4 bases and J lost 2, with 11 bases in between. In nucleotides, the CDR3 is TGCGCCAGCAGCCGGGACTCCTACACAGATACGCAGTATTTT. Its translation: CASSRDSYTDTQYF.

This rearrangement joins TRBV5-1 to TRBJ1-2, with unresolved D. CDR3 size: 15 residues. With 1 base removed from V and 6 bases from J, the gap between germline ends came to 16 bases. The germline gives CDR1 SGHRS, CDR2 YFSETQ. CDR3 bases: TGCGCCAGCAGCTTGAGGCCAAGTCGAGGAGATGGCTACACCTTC. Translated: CASSLRPSRGDGYTF.